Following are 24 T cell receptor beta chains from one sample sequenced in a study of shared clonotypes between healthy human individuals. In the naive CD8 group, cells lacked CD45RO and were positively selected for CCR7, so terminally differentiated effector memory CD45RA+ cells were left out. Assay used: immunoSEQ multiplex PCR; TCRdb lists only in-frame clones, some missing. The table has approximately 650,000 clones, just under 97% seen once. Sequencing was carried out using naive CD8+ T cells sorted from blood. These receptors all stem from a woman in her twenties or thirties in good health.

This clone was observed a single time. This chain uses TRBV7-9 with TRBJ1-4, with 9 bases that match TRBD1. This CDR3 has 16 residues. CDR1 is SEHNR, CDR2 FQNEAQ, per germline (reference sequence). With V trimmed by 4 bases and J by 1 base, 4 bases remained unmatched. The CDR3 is CASSSGTGRTNEKLFF. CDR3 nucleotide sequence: TGTGCCAGCAGCTCCGGGACAGGGAGAACTAATGAAAAACTGTTTTTT.

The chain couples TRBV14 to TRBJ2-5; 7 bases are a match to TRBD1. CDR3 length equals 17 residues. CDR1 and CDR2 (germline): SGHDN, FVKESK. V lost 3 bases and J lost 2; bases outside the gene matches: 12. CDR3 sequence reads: CASSHPHWGQLQETQYF. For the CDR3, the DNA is TGTGCCAGCAGCCACCCACATTGGGGACAGCTACAAGAGACCCAGTACTTC.

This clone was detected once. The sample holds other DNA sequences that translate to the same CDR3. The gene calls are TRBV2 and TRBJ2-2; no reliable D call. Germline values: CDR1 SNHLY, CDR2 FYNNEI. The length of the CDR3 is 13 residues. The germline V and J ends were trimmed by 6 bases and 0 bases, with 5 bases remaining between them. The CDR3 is CASRGPNTGELFF. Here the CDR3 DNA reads TGTGCCAGCAGGGGCCCGAACACCGGGGAGCTGTTTTTT. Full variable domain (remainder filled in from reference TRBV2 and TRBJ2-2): EPEVTQTPSHQVTQMGQEVILRCVPISNHLYFYWYRQILGQKVEFLVSFYNNEISEKSEIFDDQFSVERPDGSNFTLKIRSTKLEDSAMYFCASRGPNTGELFFGEGSRLTVL.

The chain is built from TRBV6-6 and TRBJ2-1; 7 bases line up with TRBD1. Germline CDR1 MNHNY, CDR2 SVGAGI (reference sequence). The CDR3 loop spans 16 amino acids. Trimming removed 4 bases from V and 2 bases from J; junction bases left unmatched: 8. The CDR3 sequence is CASSSGQDPPYNEQFF. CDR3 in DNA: TGTGCCAGCAGTTCCGGACAGGACCCACCCTACAATGAGCAGTTCTTC.

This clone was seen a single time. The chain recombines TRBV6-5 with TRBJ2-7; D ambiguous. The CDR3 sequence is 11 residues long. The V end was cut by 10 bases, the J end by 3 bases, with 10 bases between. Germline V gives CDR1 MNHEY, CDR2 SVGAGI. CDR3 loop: CAILDNYEQYF. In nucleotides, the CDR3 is TGTGCCATCTTAGACAACTACGAGCAGTACTTC.

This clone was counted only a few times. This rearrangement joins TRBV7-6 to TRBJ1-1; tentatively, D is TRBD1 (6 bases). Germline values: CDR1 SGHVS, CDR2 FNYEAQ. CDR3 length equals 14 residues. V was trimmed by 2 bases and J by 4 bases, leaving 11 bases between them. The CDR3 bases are TGTGCCAGCAGCTTAACTGGGGGCGGCACTGAAGCTTTCTTT. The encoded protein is CASSLTGGGTEAFF.

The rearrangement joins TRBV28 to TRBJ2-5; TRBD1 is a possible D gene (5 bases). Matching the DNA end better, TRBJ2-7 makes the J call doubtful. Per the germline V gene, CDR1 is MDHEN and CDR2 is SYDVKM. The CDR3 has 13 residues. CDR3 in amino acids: CASSFSGSHEQYF. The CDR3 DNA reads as TGTGCCAGCAGTTTTTCAGGGTCCCACGAGCAGTACTTC.

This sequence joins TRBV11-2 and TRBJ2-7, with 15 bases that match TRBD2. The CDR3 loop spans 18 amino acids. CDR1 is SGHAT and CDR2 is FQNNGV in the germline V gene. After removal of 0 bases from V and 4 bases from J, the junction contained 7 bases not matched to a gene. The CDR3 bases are TGTGCCAGCAGCTTAGATCCGGGGACTAGCGGGAGGAATTACGAGCAGTACTTC. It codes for CASSLDPGTSGRNYEQYF. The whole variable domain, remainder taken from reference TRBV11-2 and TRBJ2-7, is EAGVAQSPRYKIIEKRQSVAFWCNPISGHATLYWYQQILGQGPKLLIQFQNNGVVDDSQLPKDRFSAERLKGVDSTLKIQPAKLEDSAVYLCASSLDPGTSGRNYEQYFGPGTRLTVT.

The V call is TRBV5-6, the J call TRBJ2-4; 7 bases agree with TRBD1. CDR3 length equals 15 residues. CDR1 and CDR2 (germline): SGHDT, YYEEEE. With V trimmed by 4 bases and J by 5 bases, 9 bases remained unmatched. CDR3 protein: CASSISGTAENIQYF. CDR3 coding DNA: TGTGCCAGCAGCATTTCCGGGACAGCAGAAAACATTCAGTACTTC. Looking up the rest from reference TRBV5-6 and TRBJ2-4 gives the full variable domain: DAGVTQSPTHLIKTRGQQVTLRCSPKSGHDTVSWYQQALGQGPQFIFQYYEEEERQRGNFPDRFSGHQFPNYSSELNVNALLLGDSALYLCASSISGTAENIQYFGAGTRLSVL.

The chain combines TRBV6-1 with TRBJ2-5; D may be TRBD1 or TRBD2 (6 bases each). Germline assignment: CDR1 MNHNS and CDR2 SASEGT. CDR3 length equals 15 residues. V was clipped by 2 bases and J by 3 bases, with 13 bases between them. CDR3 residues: CASSEYGGSEETQYF. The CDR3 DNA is TGTGCCAGCAGTGAATACGGGGGCTCGGAAGAGACCCAGTACTTC.

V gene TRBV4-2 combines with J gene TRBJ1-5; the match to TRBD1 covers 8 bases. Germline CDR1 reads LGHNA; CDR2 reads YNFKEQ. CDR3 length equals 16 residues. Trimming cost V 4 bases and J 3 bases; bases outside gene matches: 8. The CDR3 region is CASSPRRTGNNQPQHF. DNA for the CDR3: TGTGCCAGCAGCCCGAGGAGGACAGGGAACAATCAGCCCCAGCATTTT.

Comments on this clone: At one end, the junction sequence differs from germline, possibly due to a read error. CDR3 nucleotides: TGTGCCAGCAGGATCGGACAGGGAAATTGCGTCTTT. It yields the protein CASRIGQGNCVF. V gene TRBV13 combines with J gene TRBJ1-1; 8 positions match TRBD1. CDR1 PRHDT and CDR2 FYEKMQ come from the germline V gene (reference sequence). This CDR3 is built from 12 residues. Together with reference TRBV13 and TRBJ1-1, the CDR3 gives the full variable domain: AAGVIQSPRHLIKEKRETATLKCYPIPRHDTVYWYQQGPGQDPQFLISFYEKMQSDKGSIPDRFSAQQFSDYHSELNMSSLELGDSALYFCASRIGQGNCVFGQGTRLTVV.

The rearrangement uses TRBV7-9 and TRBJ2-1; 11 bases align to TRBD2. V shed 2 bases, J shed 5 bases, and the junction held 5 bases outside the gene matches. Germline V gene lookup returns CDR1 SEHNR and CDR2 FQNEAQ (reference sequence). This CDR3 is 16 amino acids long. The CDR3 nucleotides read TGTGCCAGCAGCTTATTAGCGGGAGGGAAACACAATGAGCAGTTCTTC. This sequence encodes CASSLLAGGKHNEQFF. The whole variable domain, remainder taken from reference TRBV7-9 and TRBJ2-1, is DTGVSQNPRHKITKRGQNVTFRCDPISEHNRLYWYRQTLGQGPEFLTYFQNEAQLEKSRLLSDRFSAERPKGSFSTLEIQRTEQGDSAMYLCASSLLAGGKHNEQFFGPGTRLTVL.

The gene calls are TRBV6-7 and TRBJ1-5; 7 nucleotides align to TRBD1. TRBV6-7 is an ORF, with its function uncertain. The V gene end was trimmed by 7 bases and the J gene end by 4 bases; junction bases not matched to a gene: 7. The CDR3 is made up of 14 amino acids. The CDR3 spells CASKNRGANQPQHF. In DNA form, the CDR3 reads TGTGCCAGCAAAAACAGGGGAGCGAATCAGCCCCAGCATTTT.

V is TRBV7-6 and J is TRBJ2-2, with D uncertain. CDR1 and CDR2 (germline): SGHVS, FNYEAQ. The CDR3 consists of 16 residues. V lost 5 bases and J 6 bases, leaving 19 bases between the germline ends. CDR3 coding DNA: TGTGCCAGCAGCCCATCCGGTCGGTACGGTTCCGGGGAGCTGTTTTTT. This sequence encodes CASSPSGRYGSGELFF.

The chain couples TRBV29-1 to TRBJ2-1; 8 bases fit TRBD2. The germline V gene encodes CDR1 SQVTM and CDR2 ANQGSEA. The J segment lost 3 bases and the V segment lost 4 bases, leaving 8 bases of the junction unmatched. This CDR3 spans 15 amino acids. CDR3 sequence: CSVGSSGIFYNEQFF. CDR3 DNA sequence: TGCAGCGTTGGAAGTAGCGGGATTTTCTACAATGAGCAGTTCTTC.

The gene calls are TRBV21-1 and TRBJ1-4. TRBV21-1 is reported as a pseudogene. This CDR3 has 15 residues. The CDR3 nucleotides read TGTGCCAGCAGCAATGTTAGGGACTCCAATGAAAAACTGTTTTTT. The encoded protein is CASSNVRDSNEKLFF.

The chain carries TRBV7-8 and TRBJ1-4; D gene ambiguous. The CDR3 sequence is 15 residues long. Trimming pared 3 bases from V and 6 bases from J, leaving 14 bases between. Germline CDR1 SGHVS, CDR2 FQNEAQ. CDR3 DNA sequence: TGTGCCAGCAGCTTCACATCGCCGGCGGATGAAAAACTGTTTTTT. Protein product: CASSFTSPADEKLFF.

In DNA, the CDR3 is TGTGCCAGTAGCCCGGGCCTCTATGGCTACACCTTC. Its protein product is CASSPGLYGYTF. V usage is TRBV19 and J usage is TRBJ1-2; D remains ambiguous. The V gene's germline CDR1 is LNHDA and CDR2 SQIVND (reference sequence). This CDR3 is built from 12 residues. Trimming pared 6 bases from V and 4 bases from J, leaving 9 bases between.

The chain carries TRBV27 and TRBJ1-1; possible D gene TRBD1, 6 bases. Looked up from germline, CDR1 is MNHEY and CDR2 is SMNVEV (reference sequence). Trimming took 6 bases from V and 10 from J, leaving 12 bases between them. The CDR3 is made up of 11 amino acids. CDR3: CASRGAAAAFF. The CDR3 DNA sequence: TGTGCCAGCAGGGGGGCCGCGGCAGCTTTCTTT.

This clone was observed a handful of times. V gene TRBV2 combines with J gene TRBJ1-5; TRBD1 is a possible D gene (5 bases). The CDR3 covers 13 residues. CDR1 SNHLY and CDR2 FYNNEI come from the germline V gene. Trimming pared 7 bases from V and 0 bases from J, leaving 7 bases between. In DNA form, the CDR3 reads TGTGCCAGCACAAGGGGTAGCAATCAGCCCCAGCATTTT. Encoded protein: CASTRGSNQPQHF.

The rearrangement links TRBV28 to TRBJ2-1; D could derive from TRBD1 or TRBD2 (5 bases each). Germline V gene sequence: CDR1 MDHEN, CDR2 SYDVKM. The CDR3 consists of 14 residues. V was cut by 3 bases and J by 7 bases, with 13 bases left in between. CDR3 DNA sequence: TGTGCCAGCAGTTTTGTGGGGGAGTGGAATGAGCAGTTCTTC. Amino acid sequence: CASSFVGEWNEQFF.

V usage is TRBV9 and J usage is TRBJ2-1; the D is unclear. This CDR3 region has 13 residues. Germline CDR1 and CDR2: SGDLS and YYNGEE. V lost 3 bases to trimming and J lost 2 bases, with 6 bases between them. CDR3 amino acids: CASSAETYNEQFF. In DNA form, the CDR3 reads TGTGCCAGCAGCGCAGAGACCTACAATGAGCAGTTCTTC.

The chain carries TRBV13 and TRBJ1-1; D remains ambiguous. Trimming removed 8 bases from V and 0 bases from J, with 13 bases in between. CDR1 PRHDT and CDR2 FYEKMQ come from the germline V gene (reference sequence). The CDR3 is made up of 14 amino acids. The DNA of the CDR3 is TGTGCCAGCCGGCCCAGGCGGGTGAACACTGAAGCTTTCTTT. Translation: CASRPRRVNTEAFF. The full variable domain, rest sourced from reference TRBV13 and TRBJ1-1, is AAGVIQSPRHLIKEKRETATLKCYPIPRHDTVYWYQQGPGQDPQFLISFYEKMQSDKGSIPDRFSAQQFSDYHSELNMSSLELGDSALYFCASRPRRVNTEAFFGQGTRLTVV.